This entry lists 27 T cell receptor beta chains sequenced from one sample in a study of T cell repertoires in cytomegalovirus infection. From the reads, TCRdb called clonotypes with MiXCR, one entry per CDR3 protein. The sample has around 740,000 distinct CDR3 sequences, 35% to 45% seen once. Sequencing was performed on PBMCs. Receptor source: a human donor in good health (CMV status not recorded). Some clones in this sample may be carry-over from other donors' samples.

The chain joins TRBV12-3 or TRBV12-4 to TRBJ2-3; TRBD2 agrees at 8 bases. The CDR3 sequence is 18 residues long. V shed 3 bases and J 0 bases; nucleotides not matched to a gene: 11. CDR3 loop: CASSLAILAGASTDTQYF. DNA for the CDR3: TGTGCCAGCAGTTTGGCGATTCTAGCGGGTGCTAGCACAGATACGCAGTATTTT.

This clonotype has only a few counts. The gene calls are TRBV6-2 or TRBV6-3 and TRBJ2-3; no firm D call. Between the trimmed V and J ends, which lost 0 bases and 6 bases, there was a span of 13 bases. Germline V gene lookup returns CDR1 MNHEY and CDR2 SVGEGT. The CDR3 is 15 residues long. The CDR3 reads CASSYSELALDTQYF. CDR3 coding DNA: TGTGCCAGCAGTTACTCTGAGTTGGCTTTGGATACGCAGTATTTT.

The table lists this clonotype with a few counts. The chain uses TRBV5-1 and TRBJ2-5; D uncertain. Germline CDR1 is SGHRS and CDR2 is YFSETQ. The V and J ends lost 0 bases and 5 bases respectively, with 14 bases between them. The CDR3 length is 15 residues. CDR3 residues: CASSLVGSASETQYF. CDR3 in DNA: TGCGCCAGCAGCTTGGTCGGGTCGGCTTCGGAGACCCAGTACTTC. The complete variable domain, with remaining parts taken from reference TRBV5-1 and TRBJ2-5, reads KAGVTQTPRYLIKTRGQQVTLSCSPISGHRSVSWYQQTPGQGLQFLFEYFSETQRNKGNFPGRFSGRQFSNSRSEMNVSTLELGDSALYLCASSLVGSASETQYFGPGTRLLVL.

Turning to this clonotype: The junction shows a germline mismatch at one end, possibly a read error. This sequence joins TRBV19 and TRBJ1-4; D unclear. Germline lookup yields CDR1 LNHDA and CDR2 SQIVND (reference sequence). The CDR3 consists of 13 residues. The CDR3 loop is CASRTGGSGQRVF. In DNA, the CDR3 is TGTGCCAGTAGAACTGGTGGGTCCGGGCAACGTGTTTTT.

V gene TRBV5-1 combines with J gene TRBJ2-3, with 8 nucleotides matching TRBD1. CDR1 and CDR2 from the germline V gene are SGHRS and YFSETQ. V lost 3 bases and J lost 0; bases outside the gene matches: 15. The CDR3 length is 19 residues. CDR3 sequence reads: CASSSQGYRGDRSTDTQYF. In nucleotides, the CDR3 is TGCGCCAGCAGCTCGCAGGGTTACAGGGGGGACAGAAGCACAGATACGCAGTATTTT.

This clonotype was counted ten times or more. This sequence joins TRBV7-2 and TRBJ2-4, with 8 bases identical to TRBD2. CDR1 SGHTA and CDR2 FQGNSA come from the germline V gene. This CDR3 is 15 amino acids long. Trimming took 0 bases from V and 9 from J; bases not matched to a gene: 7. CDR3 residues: CASSLASGSGVIQYF. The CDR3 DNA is TGTGCCAGCAGCTTAGCCAGCGGGAGCGGGGTCATTCAGTACTTC.

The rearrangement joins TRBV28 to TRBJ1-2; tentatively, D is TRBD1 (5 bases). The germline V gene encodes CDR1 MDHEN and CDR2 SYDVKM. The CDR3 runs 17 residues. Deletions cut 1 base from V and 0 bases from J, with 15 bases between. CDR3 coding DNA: TGTGCCAGCAGTTTATTGTACGGGACCGGAGCTAACTATGGCTACACCTTC. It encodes CASSLLYGTGANYGYTF.

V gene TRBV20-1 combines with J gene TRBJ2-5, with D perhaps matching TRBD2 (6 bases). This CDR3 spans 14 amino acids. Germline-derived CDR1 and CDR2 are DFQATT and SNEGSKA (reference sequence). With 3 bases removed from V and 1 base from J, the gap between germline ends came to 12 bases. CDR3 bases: TGCAGTGCTAGTCCGACTAGAAGCCAAGAGACCCAGTACTTC. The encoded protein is CSASPTRSQETQYF.

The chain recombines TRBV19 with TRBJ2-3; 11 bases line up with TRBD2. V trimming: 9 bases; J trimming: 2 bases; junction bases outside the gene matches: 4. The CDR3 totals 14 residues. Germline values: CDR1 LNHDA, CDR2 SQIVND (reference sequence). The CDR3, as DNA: TGTGCCAGCACTAGCGGGAGCTTCACAGATACGCAGTATTTT. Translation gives CASTSGSFTDTQYF.

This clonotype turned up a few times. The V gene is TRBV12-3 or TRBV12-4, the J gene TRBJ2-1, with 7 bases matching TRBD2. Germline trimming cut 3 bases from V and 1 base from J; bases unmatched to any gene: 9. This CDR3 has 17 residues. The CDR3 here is CASSFPVWRESYNEQFF. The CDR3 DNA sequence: TGTGCCAGCAGTTTCCCCGTGTGGCGGGAGTCCTACAATGAGCAGTTCTTC.

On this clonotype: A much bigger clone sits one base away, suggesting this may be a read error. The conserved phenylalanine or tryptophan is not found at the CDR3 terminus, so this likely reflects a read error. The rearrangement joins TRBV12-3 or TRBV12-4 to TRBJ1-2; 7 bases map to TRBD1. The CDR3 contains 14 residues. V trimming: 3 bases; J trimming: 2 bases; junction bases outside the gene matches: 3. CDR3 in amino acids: CASSLSRGNYGYTL. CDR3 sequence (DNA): TGTGCCAGCAGTTTGTCCAGGGGGAACTATGGCTACACCTTA.

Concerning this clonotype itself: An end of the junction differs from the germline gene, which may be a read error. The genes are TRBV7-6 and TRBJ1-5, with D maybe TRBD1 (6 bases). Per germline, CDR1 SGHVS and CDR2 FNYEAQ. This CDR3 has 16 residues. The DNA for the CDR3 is TGTGCTAGCAGCCGTTCCCTGGACAGAAGCAATCAGCCCCAGCATTTT. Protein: CASSRSLDRSNQPQHF.

DNA of the CDR3: TGCGCCAGCAGGGAGTCGGGACAGGGTAATTCACCCCTCCACTTT. Translating it yields CASRESGQGNSPLHF. The gene calls are TRBV5-1 and TRBJ1-6; TRBD1 aligns across 9 bases. The length of the CDR3 is 15 residues. Germline-derived CDR1 and CDR2 are SGHRS and YFSETQ. Trimming cost V 5 bases and J 6 bases; bases outside gene matches: 6.

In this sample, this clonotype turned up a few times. The CDR3 DNA follows: TGTGCCAGTTCTGGTGGTGACTACAATGAGCAGTTCTTC. Its protein is CASSGGDYNEQFF. J is TRBJ2-1 and V is TRBV6-4; D unclear. The CDR3 consists of 13 residues. Looked up from germline, CDR1 is MRHNA and CDR2 is SNTAGT. Trimming removed 9 bases from V and 3 bases from J, with 12 bases in between.

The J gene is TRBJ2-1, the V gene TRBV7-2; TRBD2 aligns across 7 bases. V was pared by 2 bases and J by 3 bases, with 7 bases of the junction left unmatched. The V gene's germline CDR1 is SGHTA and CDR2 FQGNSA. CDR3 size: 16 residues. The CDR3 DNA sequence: TGTGCCAGCAGCTTATTTACGGGAGGAGGCTACAATGAGCAGTTCTTC. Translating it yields CASSLFTGGGYNEQFF.

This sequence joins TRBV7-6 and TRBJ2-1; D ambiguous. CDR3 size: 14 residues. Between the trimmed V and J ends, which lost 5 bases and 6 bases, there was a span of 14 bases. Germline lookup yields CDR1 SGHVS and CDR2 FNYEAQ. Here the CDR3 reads CASSTQGAPNEQFF. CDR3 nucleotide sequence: TGTGCCAGCAGCACCCAAGGTGCACCCAATGAGCAGTTCTTC.

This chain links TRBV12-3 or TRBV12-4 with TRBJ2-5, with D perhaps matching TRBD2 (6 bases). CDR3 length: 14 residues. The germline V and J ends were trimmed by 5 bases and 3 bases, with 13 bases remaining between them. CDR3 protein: CASSLASAEETQYF. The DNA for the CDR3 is TGTGCCAGCAGTCTGGCTAGCGCCGAAGAGACCCAGTACTTC.

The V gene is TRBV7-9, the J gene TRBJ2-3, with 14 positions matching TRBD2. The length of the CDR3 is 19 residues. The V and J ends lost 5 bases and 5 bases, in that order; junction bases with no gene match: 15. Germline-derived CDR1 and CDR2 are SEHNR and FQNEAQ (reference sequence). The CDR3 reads CASSPADRGTSGSEDTQYF. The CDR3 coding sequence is TGTGCCAGCAGCCCAGCCGACCGAGGGACTAGCGGGAGTGAAGATACGCAGTATTTT.

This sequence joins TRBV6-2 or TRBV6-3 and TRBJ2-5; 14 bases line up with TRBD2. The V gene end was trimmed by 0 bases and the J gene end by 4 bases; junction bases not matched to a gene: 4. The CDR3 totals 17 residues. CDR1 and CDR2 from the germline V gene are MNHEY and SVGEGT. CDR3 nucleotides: TGTGCCAGCAGTTACTCGGGACTAGCGGGAGAAGGAGAGACCCAGTACTTC. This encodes CASSYSGLAGEGETQYF.

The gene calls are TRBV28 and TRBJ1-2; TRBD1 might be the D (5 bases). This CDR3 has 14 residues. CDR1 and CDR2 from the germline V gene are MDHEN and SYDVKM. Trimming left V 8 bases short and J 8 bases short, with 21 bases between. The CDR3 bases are TGTGCCAGCGGCTTACAGAAAGGGGCTAGGGGCTACACCTTC. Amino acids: CASGLQKGARGYTF.

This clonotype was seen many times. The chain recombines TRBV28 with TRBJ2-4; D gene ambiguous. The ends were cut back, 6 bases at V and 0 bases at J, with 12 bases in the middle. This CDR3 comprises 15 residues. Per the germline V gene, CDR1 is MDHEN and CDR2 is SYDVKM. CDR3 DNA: TGTGCCAGCAGGCCGGCAGCCAGAGCCAAAAACATTCAGTACTTC. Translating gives CASRPAARAKNIQYF.

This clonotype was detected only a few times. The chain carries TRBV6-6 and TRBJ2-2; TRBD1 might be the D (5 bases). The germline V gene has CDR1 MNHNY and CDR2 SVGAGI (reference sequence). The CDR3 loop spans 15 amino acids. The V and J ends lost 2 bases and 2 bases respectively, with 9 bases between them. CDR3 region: CASSYTTGNTGELFF. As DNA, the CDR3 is TGTGCCAGCAGTTACACCACAGGCAACACCGGGGAGCTGTTTTTT.

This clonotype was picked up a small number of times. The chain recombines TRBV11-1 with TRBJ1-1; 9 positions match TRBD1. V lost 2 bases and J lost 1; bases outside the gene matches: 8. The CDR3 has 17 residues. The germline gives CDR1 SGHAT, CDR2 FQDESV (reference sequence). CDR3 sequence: CASSLPQTGGQNTEAFF. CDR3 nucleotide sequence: TGTGCCAGCAGCTTACCCCAGACAGGGGGACAGAACACTGAAGCTTTCTTT.

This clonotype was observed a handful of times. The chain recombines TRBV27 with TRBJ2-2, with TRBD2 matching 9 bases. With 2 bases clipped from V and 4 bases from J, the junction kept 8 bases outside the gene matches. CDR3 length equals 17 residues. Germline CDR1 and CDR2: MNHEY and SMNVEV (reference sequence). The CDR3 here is CASSLGLAGHRTGELFF. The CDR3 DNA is TGTGCCAGCAGTTTAGGCCTAGCGGGGCATCGCACCGGGGAGCTGTTTTTT.

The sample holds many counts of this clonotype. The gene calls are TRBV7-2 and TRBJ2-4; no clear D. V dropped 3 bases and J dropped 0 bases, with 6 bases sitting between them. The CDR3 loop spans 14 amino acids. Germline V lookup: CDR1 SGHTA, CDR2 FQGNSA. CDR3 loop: CASSFSPAKNIQYF. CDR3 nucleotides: TGTGCCAGCAGCTTTAGCCCAGCCAAAAACATTCAGTACTTC. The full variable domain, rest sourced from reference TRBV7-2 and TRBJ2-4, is GAGVSQSPSNKVTEKGKDVELRCDPISGHTALYWYRQSLGQGLEFLIYFQGNSAPDKSGLPSDRFSAERTGGSVSTLTIQRTQQEDSAVYLCASSFSPAKNIQYFGAGTRLSVL.

Written as DNA, the CDR3 is TGTGCCAGCTCACCACCGAGGGACAGGAGCACAGATACGCAGTATTTT. Its protein is CASSPPRDRSTDTQYF. V is TRBV18 and J is TRBJ2-3; 8 positions match TRBD1. With 0 bases clipped from V and 0 bases from J, the junction kept 2 bases outside the gene matches. CDR3 length: 16 amino acids. Germline CDR1 and CDR2: KGHSH and LQKENI.

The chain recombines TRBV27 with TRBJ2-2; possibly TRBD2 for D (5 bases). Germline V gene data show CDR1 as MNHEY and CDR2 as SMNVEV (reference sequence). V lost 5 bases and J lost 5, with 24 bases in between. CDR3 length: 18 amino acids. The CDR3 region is CASSEETTSPLGTGELFF. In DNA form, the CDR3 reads TGTGCCAGCAGTGAGGAGACTACCTCTCCGTTAGGAACCGGGGAGCTGTTTTTT.